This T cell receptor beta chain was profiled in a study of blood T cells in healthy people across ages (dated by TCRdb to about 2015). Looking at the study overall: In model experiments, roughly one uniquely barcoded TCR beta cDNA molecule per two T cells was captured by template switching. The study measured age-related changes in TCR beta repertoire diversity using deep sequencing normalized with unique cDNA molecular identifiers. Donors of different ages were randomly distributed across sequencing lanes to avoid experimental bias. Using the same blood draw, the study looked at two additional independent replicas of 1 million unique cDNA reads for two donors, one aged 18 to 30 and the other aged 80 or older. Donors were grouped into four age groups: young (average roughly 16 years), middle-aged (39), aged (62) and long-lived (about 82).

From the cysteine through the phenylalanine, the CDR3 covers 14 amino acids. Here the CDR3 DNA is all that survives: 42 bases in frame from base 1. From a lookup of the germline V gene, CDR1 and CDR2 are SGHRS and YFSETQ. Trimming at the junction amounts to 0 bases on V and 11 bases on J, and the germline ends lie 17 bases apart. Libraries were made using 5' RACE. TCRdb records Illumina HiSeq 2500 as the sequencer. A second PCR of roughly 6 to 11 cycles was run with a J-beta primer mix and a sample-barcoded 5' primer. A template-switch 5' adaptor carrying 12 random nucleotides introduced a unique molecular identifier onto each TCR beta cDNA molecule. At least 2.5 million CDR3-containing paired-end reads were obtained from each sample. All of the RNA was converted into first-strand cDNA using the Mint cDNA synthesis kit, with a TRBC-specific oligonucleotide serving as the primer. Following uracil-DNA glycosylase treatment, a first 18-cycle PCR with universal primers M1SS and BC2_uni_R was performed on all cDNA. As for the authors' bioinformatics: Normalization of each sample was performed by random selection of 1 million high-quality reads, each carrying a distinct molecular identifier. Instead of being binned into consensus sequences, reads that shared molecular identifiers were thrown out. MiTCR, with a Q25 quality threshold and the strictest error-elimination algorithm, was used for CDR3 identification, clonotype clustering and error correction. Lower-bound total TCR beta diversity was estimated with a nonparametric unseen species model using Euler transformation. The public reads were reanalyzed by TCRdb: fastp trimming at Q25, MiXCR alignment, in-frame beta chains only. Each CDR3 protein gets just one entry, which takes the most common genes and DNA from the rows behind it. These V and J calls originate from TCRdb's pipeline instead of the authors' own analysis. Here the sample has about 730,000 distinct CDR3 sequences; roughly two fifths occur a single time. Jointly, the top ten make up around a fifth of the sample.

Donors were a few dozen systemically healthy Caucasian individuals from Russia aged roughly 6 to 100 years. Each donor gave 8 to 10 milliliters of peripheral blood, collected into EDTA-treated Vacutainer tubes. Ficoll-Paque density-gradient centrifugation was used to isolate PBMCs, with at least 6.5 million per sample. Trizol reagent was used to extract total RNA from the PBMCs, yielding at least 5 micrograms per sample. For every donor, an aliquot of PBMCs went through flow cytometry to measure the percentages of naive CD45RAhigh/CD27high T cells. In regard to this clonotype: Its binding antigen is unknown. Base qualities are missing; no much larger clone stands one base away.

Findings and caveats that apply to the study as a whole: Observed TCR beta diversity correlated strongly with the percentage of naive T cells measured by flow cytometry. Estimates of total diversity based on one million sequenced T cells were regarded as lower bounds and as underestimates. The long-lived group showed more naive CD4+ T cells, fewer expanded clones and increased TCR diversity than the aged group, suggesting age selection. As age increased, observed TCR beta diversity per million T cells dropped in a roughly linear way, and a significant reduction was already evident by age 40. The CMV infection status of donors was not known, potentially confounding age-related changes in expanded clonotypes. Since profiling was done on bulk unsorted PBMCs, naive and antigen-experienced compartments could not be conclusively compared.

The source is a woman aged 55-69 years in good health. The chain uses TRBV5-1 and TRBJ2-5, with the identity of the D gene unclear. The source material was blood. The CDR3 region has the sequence CASSLVARLNEQYF. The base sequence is TGCGCCAGCAGCTTGGTGGCCAGATTAAATGAGCAGTACTTC.